One TCR beta chain is described in this entry. This record belongs to a study of Tregs in tolerant kidney transplant recipients. Turning to the study itself: The nonmyeloablative bone marrow transplants came from related graft donors, with transient mixed chimerism.

Clones were read by immunoSEQ multiplex PCR, and TCRdb kept only the in-frame ones, dropping some. The sample lists roughly 69,000 clones; 98% were seen once. The material sequenced was Tregs from blood, taken before the transplant. This sequence was found in a human donor who received a combined kidney and bone marrow transplant.

CDR3 sequence (DNA): TGTGCCAGCAGCTTAGGGCAGGGGGACTTCTCTGGAAACACCATATATTTT. This translates into CASSLGQGDFSGNTIYF. The chain couples TRBV7-9 to TRBJ1-3, with TRBD1 identical over 7 bases. Germline assignment: CDR1 SEHNR and CDR2 FQNEAQ (reference sequence). Trimming took 1 base from V and 0 from J; bases not matched to a gene: 6. This CDR3 region has 17 residues.